The present T cell receptor (beta chain) was sequenced within a study of early T cells in non-severe SARS-CoV-2 infection. Study context: Chains stayed unpaired after sequencing of bulk RNA from unsorted whole blood.

This clonotype was observed a handful of times. V was clipped by 5 bases and J by 0 bases, with 17 bases between them. The germline gives CDR1 MNHEY, CDR2 SMNVEV (reference sequence). CDR3 length: 16 residues. Individual cDNA molecules carried attached unique molecular identifiers. TCRdb ran MiXCR on the 5' RACE reads and lists one entry per CDR3 protein. The data contain 60,000 to 90,000 distinct CDR3 sequences, roughly a sixth of them singletons. V and J are TRBV27 and TRBJ2-7; the D is unclear. This sequence originates from an adult who was a healthcare worker with PCR-confirmed SARS-CoV-2 infection or an uninfected control (not recorded which). The specimen sequenced was whole blood. This CDR3 reads CASSLTPETSSYEQYF. As DNA, the CDR3 is TGTGCCAGCAGTCTAACCCCTGAGACAAGCTCCTACGAGCAGTACTTC.